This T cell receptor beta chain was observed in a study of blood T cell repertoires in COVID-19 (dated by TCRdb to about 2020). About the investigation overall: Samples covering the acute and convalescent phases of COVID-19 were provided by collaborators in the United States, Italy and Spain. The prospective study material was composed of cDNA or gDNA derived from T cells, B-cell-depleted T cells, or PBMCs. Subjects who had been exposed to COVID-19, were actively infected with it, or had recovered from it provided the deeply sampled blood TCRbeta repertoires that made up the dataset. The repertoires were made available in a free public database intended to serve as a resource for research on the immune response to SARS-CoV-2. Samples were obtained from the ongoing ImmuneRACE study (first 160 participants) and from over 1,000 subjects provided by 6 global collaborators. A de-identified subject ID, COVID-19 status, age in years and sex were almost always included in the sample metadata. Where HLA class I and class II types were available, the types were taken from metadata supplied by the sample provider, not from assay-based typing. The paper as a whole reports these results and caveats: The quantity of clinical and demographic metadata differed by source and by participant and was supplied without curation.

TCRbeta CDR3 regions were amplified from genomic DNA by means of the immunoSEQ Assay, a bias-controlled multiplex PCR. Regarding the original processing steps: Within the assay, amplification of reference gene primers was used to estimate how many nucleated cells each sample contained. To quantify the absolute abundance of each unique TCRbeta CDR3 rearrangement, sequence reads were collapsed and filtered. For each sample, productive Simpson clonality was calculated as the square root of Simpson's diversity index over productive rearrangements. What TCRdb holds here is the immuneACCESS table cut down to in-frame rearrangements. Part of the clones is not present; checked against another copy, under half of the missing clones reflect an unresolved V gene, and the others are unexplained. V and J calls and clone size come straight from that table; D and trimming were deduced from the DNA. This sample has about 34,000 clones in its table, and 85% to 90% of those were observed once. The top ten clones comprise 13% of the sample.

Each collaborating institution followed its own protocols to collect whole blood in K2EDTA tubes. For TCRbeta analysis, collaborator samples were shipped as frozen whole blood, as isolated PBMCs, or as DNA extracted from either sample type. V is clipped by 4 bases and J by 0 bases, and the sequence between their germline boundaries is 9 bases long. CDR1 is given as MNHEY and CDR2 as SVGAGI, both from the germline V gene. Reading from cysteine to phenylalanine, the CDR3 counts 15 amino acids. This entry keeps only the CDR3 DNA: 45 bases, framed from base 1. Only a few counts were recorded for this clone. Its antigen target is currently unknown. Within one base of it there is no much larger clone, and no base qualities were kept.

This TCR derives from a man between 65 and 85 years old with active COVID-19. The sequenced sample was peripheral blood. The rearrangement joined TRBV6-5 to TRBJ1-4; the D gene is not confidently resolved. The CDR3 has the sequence CASSSRRTTNEKLFF. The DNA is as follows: TGTGCCAGCAGTTCCAGGCGAACAACTAATGAAAAACTGTTTTTT.